Following are 28 T cell receptor beta chains from one sample sequenced in a study of cytomegalovirus exposure and HLA in healthy donors. Vbeta (60) and Jbeta (13) primers were used in the PCR. Libraries were prepared by immunoSEQ multiplex PCR; TCRdb keeps only in-frame clonotypes and omits some of them. The sample holds some 160,000 clones, around 72% seen once. Sequencing was performed on PBMCs. The receptors come from a woman aged 40 to 50 in good health and CMV-seropositive.

The chain joins TRBV5-1 to TRBJ1-2; 12 positions agree with TRBD1. The CDR3 is 15 amino acids. The junction had 4 bases not matched to a gene; V was cut back by 1 base and J by 6 bases. The germline V gene has CDR1 SGHRS and CDR2 YFSETQ. The CDR3 DNA is TGCGCCAGCAGCTTGCAGGGACAGGGGGCGCATGGCTACACCTTC. Translating gives CASSLQGQGAHGYTF.

V and J are TRBV5-1 and TRBJ2-1; TRBD1 might be the D (5 bases). The CDR3 length is 11 residues. Trimming shortened V by 4 bases and J by 7 bases, and 6 bases separated the two germline ends. Germline CDR1 is SGHRS and CDR2 is YFSETQ. As DNA, the CDR3 is TGCGCCAGCAGCCGACAGAATGAGCAGTTCTTC. This sequence encodes CASSRQNEQFF.

The rearrangement joins TRBV11-1 to TRBJ1-1; TRBD1 is a possible D gene (5 bases). The CDR3 spans 16 residues. Trimming took off 1 base at V and 6 bases at J, with 18 bases between the two ends. Germline CDR1 reads SGHAT; CDR2 reads FQDESV (reference sequence). Here the CDR3 reads CASSLVGFGGSAEAFF. The DNA for the CDR3 is TGTGCCAGCAGCTTAGTGGGTTTTGGGGGGAGCGCTGAAGCTTTCTTT. The whole variable domain, filled in from reference TRBV11-1 and TRBJ1-1, reads EAEVAQSPRYKITEKSQAVAFWCDPISGHATLYWYRQILGQGPELLVQFQDESVVDDSQLPKDRFSAERLKGVDSTLKIQPAELGDSAMYLCASSLVGFGGSAEAFFGQGTRLTVV.

This clone was seen only a few times. CDR3 nucleotides: TGTGCCAGCAGCTTAGCGCAGGGGGCTGCTTCTGAAGCTTTCTTT. This translates into CASSLAQGAASEAFF. The gene calls are TRBV7-2 and TRBJ1-1, with 8 nucleotides matching TRBD1. Germline lookup yields CDR1 SGHTA and CDR2 FQGNSA. J lost 6 bases, V lost 0 bases, and 6 bases had no gene match. The CDR3 sequence is 15 residues long.

This chain links TRBV29-1 with TRBJ2-7; 10 bases align to TRBD1. Germline-derived CDR1 and CDR2 are SQVTM and ANQGSEA. This CDR3 comprises 15 residues. V lost 6 bases, J lost 2 bases, and 10 bases stayed unmatched. CDR3 coding DNA: TGCAGCGTCGTCGGGGTGGACAGGGGGGCCTACGAGCAGTACTTC. Protein product: CSVVGVDRGAYEQYF.

The CDR3 DNA reads TGTGCCTGGACGACAGGGGCGTGGAGCTACACCTTC. The encoded protein is CAWTTGAWSYTF. The rearrangement joins TRBV30 to TRBJ1-2; TRBD1 agrees at 8 bases. This CDR3 is 12 amino acids long. The V gene's germline CDR1 is GTSNPN and CDR2 SVGIG (reference sequence). The junction had 7 bases not matched to a gene; V was cut back by 4 bases and J by 9 bases.

This rearrangement joins TRBV28 to TRBJ2-6; D gene ambiguous. CDR3 length: 17 amino acids. From germline, CDR1 is MDHEN and CDR2 SYDVKM. The ends were cut back, 5 bases at V and 2 bases at J, with 16 bases in the middle. CDR3 region: CASSELTGEAGANVLTF. The CDR3 nucleotides read TGTGCCAGCAGTGAACTGACGGGTGAGGCTGGGGCCAACGTCCTGACTTTC.

J is TRBJ1-1 and V is TRBV6-5; D unclear. Germline V gives CDR1 MNHEY, CDR2 SVGAGI. Between the trimmed V and J ends, which lost 8 bases and 2 bases, there was a span of 12 bases. CDR3 length: 13 amino acids. CDR3 protein: CASCGLTNTEAFF. The CDR3 DNA sequence: TGTGCCAGCTGCGGCCTAACCAACACTGAAGCTTTCTTT.

The sample holds a few counts of this clone. This rearrangement joins TRBV27 to TRBJ2-5; D possibly corresponds to TRBD1 (6 bases). V was trimmed by 5 bases and J by 5 bases, leaving 12 bases between them. Germline lookup yields CDR1 MNHEY and CDR2 SMNVEV (reference sequence). The CDR3 runs 13 residues. The CDR3 here is CASSPTGWETQYF. CDR3 in DNA: TGTGCCAGCAGTCCTACAGGGTGGGAGACCCAGTACTTC.

The J gene is TRBJ2-5, the V gene TRBV30, with D possibly TRBD1 on 6 matching bases. V gave up 4 bases and J gave up 4 bases, with 22 bases separating them. Germline V CDR1 and CDR2: GTSNPN, SVGIG (reference sequence). This CDR3 comprises 16 residues. The DNA of the CDR3 is TGTGCCTGGAACCTTCTCGCTGGGGGCATTACAGAGACCCAGTACTTC. Residues: CAWNLLAGGITETQYF.

This chain's CDR3 is CAWSTGSNEKLFF. CDR3 bases: TGTGCCTGGAGCACAGGGAGTAATGAAAAACTGTTTTTT. The chain has TRBV30 and TRBJ1-4; D perhaps matches TRBD1 (6 bases). V lost 3 bases to trimming and J lost 4 bases, with 9 bases between them. This CDR3 has 13 amino acids. In germline, CDR1 is GTSNPN, CDR2 SVGIG (reference sequence).

The V and J genes are TRBV4-2 and TRBJ1-4, with a weak D call TRBD1 (6 bases). Germline V lookup: CDR1 LGHNA, CDR2 YNFKEQ. The CDR3 extends over 15 amino acids. The V end lost 1 base, the J end lost 10 bases, and 16 bases lay between the germline ends. The CDR3 protein is CASSQGAGGAIKLFF. DNA of the CDR3: TGTGCCAGCAGCCAAGGAGCGGGGGGGGCGATAAAACTGTTTTTT.

V gene TRBV7-2 combines with J gene TRBJ1-1; tentatively, D is TRBD1 (5 bases). The CDR3 has 13 residues. From germline, CDR1 is SGHTA and CDR2 FQGNSA. V was trimmed by 8 bases and J by 9 bases, leaving 19 bases between them. CDR3 amino acids: CASASQTALQAFF. The CDR3 DNA reads as TGTGCCAGCGCATCGCAGACAGCCCTACAAGCTTTCTTT.

This rearrangement joins TRBV6-5 to TRBJ1-6; D may be TRBD1 (5 bases). Trimming pared 6 bases from V and 7 bases from J, leaving 13 bases between. CDR1 is MNHEY, CDR2 SVGAGI, per germline. The CDR3 covers 14 residues. CDR3 bases: TGTGCCAGCAGGCAGGGTTCGGCAAATTCACCCCTCCACTTT. This gives the protein CASRQGSANSPLHF.

The V and J genes are TRBV5-6 and TRBJ1-1, with D possibly matching TRBD1 (5 bases). V lost 4 bases and J lost 4, with 11 bases in between. The CDR3 spans 13 residues. The V gene's germline CDR1 is SGHDT and CDR2 YYEEEE. Written as DNA, the CDR3 is TGTGCCAGCAGCACGGGGGGTATCACTGAAGCTTTCTTT. Protein sequence: CASSTGGITEAFF.

The chain is built from TRBV28 and TRBJ1-2; 9 bases fit TRBD1. J lost 4 bases, V lost 4 bases, and 13 bases had no gene match. Germline V gives CDR1 MDHEN, CDR2 SYDVKM. This CDR3 region has 17 residues. CDR3 nucleotide sequence: TGTGCCAGCAGTTCCCCCACAGGGGGCGATTGGGGCTATGGCTACACCTTC. Amino acids: CASSSPTGGDWGYGYTF.

This chain connects TRBV6-6 to TRBJ1-2, with 7 bases fitting TRBD1. Losses at the gene ends were 7 bases for V and 1 base for J; bases not matched to a gene: 6. There are 14 residues in the CDR3. Germline lookup yields CDR1 MNHNY and CDR2 SVGAGI (reference sequence). The CDR3 DNA reads TGTGCCAGCACCCGGGACAGAATTAACTATGGCTACACCTTC. Amino acid sequence: CASTRDRINYGYTF.

This clone appeared a single time. This sequence joins TRBV5-1 and TRBJ2-3, with no clear D. CDR1 is SGHRS, CDR2 YFSETQ, per germline. Trimming removed 0 bases from V and 4 bases from J, with 9 bases in between. The CDR3 sequence is 14 residues long. The CDR3 DNA reads as TGCGCCAGCAGCTTGGGATCGGGTTCAGATACGCAGTATTTT. Protein sequence: CASSLGSGSDTQYF.

The chain carries TRBV5-4 and TRBJ2-1; D possibly corresponds to TRBD1 (6 bases). Trimming shortened V by 0 bases and J by 4 bases, and 14 bases separated the two germline ends. CDR1 is SGHNT, CDR2 YYREEE, per germline (reference sequence). The CDR3 contains 16 residues. The CDR3 sequence is CASSLDGQRLYNEQFF. The CDR3 DNA reads as TGTGCCAGCAGCTTGGACGGACAGAGGCTATACAATGAGCAGTTCTTC. Together with reference TRBV5-4 and TRBJ2-1, the CDR3 gives the full variable domain: ETGVTQSPTHLIKTRGQQVTLRCSSQSGHNTVSWYQQALGQGPQFIFQYYREEENGRGNFPPRFSGLQFPNYSSELNVNALELDDSALYLCASSLDGQRLYNEQFFGPGTRLTVL.

The genes are TRBV7-9 and TRBJ2-3, with no clear D. Germline V gene sequence: CDR1 SEHNR, CDR2 FQNEAQ (reference sequence). The CDR3 length is 11 residues. The ends were cut back, 4 bases at V and 3 bases at J, with 2 bases in the middle. The DNA of the CDR3 is TGTGCCAGCAGCTCAACAGATACGCAGTATTTT. It translates to CASSSTDTQYF. Together with reference TRBV7-9 and TRBJ2-3, the CDR3 gives the full variable domain: DTGVSQNPRHKITKRGQNVTFRCDPISEHNRLYWYRQTLGQGPEFLTYFQNEAQLEKSRLLSDRFSAERPKGSFSTLEIQRTEQGDSAMYLCASSSTDTQYFGPGTRLTVL.

The rearrangement uses TRBV18 and TRBJ2-5, with 7 positions matching TRBD2. The length of the CDR3 is 17 residues. Trimming at V came to 3 bases and at J to 7 bases, leaving 17 bases not matched to a gene. CDR1 and CDR2 (germline): KGHSH, LQKENI. CDR3 coding DNA: TGTGCCAGCTCACCTATCGAAGATAAGCGGGGCCCGGGGACCCAGTACTTC. Its protein is CASSPIEDKRGPGTQYF.

This chain uses TRBV6-5 with TRBJ1-4; no reliable D call. V shed 2 bases and J shed 7 bases, with 11 bases lying between them. The CDR3 extends over 14 amino acids. CDR1 and CDR2 (germline): MNHEY, SVGAGI. The CDR3 spells CASSYGRRGEKLFF. CDR3 sequence (DNA): TGTGCCAGCAGTTACGGGCGACGGGGTGAAAAACTGTTTTTT.

The chain carries TRBV6-1 and TRBJ1-6; D is perhaps TRBD1 (5 bases). This CDR3 is 10 amino acids long. Germline lookup yields CDR1 MNHNS and CDR2 SASEGT. The CDR3 DNA reads TGTGCTTCAGGGCCGTTCACCCTCCACTTT. Translation: CASGPFTLHF.

V and J are TRBV7-9 and TRBJ1-2, with TRBD1 identical over 8 bases. The CDR3 has 15 residues. Germline V gene sequence: CDR1 SEHNR, CDR2 FQNEAQ (reference sequence). Trimming cost V 8 bases and J 2 bases; bases outside gene matches: 10. CDR3 sequence reads: CASGGTGRSNYGYTF. CDR3 DNA sequence: TGTGCCAGCGGGGGGACAGGTCGGTCGAACTATGGCTACACCTTC.

The chain uses TRBV18 and TRBJ2-1; 8 positions match TRBD2. Germline V lookup: CDR1 KGHSH, CDR2 LQKENI. The CDR3 sequence is 14 residues long. Losses at the gene ends were 2 bases for V and 3 bases for J; bases not matched to a gene: 0. In DNA form, the CDR3 reads TGTGCCAGCTCACCAGCGGGGGGCTACAATGAGCAGTTCTTC. This translates into CASSPAGGYNEQFF.

The DNA for the CDR3 is TGCGCCAGCAGCTTGGGGACTTTTCGGGGGGGCACTGAAGCTTTCTTT. This gives the protein CASSLGTFRGGTEAFF. The genes are TRBV5-1 and TRBJ1-1; perhaps TRBD1 as D (5 bases). This CDR3 contains 16 residues. The ends were cut back, 0 bases at V and 4 bases at J, with 16 bases in the middle. CDR1 and CDR2 (germline): SGHRS, YFSETQ.

The chain carries TRBV19 and TRBJ1-1, with a possible D match to TRBD1 (6 bases). The CDR3 runs to 13 residues. From germline, CDR1 is LNHDA and CDR2 SQIVND (reference sequence). Trimming cost V 6 bases and J 1 base, with 9 bases left between them. In DNA form, the CDR3 reads TGTGCCAGTAGATTACAGGGGAACACTGAAGCTTTCTTT. This translates into CASRLQGNTEAFF.

The chain has TRBV28 and TRBJ2-1; D call uncertain. The germline gives CDR1 MDHEN, CDR2 SYDVKM. The germline V and J ends were trimmed by 10 bases and 7 bases, with 5 bases remaining between them. The CDR3 runs 9 residues. In DNA, the CDR3 is TGTGCCACCATGAATGAGCAGTTCTTC. Translating gives CATMNEQFF.